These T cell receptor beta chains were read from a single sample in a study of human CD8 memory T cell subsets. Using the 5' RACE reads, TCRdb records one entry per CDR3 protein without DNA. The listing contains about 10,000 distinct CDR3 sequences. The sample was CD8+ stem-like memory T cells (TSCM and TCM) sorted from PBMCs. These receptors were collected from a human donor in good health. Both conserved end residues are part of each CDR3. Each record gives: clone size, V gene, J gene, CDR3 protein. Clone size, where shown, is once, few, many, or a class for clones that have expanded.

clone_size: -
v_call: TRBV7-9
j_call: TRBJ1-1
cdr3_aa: CASSSMGAEAFF

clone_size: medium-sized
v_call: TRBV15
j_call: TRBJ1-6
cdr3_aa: CATSRDLGQGDSPLHF

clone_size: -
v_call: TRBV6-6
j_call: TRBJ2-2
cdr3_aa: CASSTLGGWTGELFF

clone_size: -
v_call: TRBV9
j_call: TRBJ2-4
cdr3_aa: CASSPYHRGNIQYF

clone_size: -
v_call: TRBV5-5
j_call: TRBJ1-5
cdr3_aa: CASSLGAPGSNQPQHF

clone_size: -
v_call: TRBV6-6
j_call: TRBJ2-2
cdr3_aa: CASSYPELGQGQNTGELFF

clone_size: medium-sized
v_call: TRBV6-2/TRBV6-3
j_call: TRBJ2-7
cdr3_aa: CASSYGTYLYEQYF

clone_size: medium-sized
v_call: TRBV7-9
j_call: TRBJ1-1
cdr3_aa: CASSSRFSGNTEAFF

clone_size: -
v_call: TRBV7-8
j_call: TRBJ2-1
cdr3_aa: CASSLGTGTYFNEQFF

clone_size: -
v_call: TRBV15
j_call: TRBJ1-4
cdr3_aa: CATSLNQEGTGEEKLFF

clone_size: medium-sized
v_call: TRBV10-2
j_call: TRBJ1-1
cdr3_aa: CASIKGLGTTEAFF

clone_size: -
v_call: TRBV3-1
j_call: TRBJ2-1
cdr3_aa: CASSPTSGGFEEQFF

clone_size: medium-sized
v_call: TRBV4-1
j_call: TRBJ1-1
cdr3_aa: CASSQDPERRTEAFF

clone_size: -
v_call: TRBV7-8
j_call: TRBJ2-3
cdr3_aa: CASRDLGGSNTDTQYF

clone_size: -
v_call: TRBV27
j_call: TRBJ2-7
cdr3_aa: CASSFSGNSYEQYF

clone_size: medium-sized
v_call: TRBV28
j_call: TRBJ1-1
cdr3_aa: CASSQRGDRPGTEAFF

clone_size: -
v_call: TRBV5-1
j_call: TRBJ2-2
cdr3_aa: CASERSSGINTGELFF

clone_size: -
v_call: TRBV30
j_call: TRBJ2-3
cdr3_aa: CAWSDQAGGITDTQYF

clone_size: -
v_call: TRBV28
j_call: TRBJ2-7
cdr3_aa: CASRIDQGYGYEQYF

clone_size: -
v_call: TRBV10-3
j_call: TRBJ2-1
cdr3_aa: CAISNPAEGNEQFF

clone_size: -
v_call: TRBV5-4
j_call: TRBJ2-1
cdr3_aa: CASSLAKRLAGLNEQFF

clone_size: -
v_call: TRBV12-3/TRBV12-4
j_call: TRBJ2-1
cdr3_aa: CASTPGGNEQFF

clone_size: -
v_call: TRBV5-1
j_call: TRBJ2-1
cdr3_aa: CASSLFTNNEQFF

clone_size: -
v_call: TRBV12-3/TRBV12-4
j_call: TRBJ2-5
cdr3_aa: CASSNSGPKVETQYF

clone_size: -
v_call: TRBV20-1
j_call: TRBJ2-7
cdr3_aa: CSARVCIGSGLVMEQYF

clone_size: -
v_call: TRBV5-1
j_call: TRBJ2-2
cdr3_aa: CASSLRQGATGELFF

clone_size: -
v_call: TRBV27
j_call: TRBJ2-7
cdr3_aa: CASRTSASYEQYF

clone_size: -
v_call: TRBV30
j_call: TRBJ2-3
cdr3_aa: CAWSVSGLSSDTQYF

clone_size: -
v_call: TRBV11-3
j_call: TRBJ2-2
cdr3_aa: CASSHRRTGMGGELFF

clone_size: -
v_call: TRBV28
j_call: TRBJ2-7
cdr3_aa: CASRHTSGREHEQYF

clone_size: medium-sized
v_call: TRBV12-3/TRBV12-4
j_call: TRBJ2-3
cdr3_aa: CASSPRGGGTDTQYF

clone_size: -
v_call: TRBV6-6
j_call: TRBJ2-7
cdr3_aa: CASSLEVAGEEQYF

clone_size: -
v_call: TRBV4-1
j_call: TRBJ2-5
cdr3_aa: CASSQESGGETQYF

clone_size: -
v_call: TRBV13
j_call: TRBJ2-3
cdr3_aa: CASREQGHTDTQYF

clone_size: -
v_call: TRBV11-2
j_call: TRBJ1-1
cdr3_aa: CASNGGGNTEAFF

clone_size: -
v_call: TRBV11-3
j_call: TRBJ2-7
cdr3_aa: CASSSGTGGYEQYF

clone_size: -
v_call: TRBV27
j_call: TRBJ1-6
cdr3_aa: CASSPNGGSPLHF

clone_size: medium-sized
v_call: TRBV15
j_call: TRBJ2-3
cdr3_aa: CATSRDPGGADYTQYF

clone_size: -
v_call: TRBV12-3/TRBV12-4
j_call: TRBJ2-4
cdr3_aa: CASSQTEYPNIQYF